A selection of T cell receptor beta chains follows, all from one sample in a study of blood T cells in healthy people across ages. Each CDR3 protein is one row after TCRdb ran MiXCR on the 5' RACE reads. This sample has more than 750,000 distinct CDR3 sequences; about 27% occur once, and the top ten carry 10%. This sample also belongs to another study, concerning T cells of mothers and their children.

Sequencing was done on a sample of blood. These receptors were obtained from a woman between 40 and 55 years old in good health. CDR3s leave out the opening cysteine and the closing phenylalanine or tryptophan. Expanded clones get a size class; other rows say once, few or many, or leave the size out.

j_call	v_call	clone_size	cdr3_aa
TRBJ1-2	TRBV6-6	NA	ASSYGDRDHGYT
TRBJ2-7	TRBV29-1	many	SVVRGSVMGEQY
TRBJ2-1	TRBV7-2	NA	ASSSTGTSGQSSYNEQF
TRBJ1-2	TRBV28	NA	ASSLWQAYYGYT
TRBJ2-5	TRBV28	NA	ASCFTKGGMERY
TRBJ2-7	TRBV28	NA	ASVRDTYEQY
TRBJ2-7	TRBV29-1	many	SVEGLAGGSWDEQY
TRBJ1-2	TRBV6-5	few	ASRGQGRYGYT
TRBJ2-1	TRBV9	NA	ASSSSRLTLANNEQF
TRBJ2-1	TRBV12-3/TRBV12-4	NA	ASSLEAGGPYEQF
TRBJ1-6	TRBV20-1	few	SAGRQGSSYNSPLH
TRBJ1-1	TRBV28	few	ASSKIVRTEAF
TRBJ2-2	TRBV11-1	NA	ASSPKNRVFGTGELF
TRBJ2-2	TRBV19	few	ASSFQGNTGELF
NA	TRBV20-1	few	SAIRDSYEQY